This paragraph reports one T cell receptor beta chain. Per the germline V gene, CDR1 is SGHRS and CDR2 is YFSETQ. Trimming took 0 bases from V and 3 from J, leaving 18 bases between them. The CDR3 loop spans 18 amino acids. Both peripheral blood and punch biopsies of lesional scalp skin were obtained from patients who had alopecia areata. PBMC-derived CD4+ and CD8+ T cells were sorted. This sample stems from a study of CD8+ T cells in alopecia areata. Study-level background: Tofacitinib administration to treated patients was oral, at 5 to 10 mg twice daily.

Sequencing used cDNA as its template, made by extracting RNA and reverse transcribing it. Data came from immunoSEQ multiplex PCR; TCRdb stores just in-frame clones and leaves some out. The repertoire has 170,000 or so clones, 50% to 70% of them found once; the top ten carry about 15%. This chain connects TRBV5-1 to TRBJ2-2, with D uncertain. Sample: CD4+ T cells sorted from blood, taken at week 0. The origin of this receptor is a human donor with alopecia areata. The CDR3 DNA reads as TGCGCCAGCAGCTTGGCGCGAAGGAGTATGGCAGACACCGGGGAGCTGTTTTTT. Its protein product is CASSLARRSMADTGELFF.